Below are 32 T cell receptor beta chains sequenced from a single sample in a study of blood T cell repertoires in COVID-19. Using immunoSEQ multiplex PCR, the repertoire was profiled, and TCRdb retains in-frame clones only, with some absent. The table shows over 250,000 clones, with 75% to 90% occurring only once. The sequenced material came from peripheral blood. The receptors derive from a woman aged 65 to 85 with COVID-19, enrolled during active disease.

The chain links TRBV24-1 to TRBJ1-2; 7 bases agree with TRBD1. In germline, CDR1 is KGHDR, CDR2 SFDVKD. After removal of 5 bases from V and 7 bases from J, the junction contained 6 bases not matched to a gene. The CDR3 runs to 13 residues. The CDR3: CATSGLTGSGYTF. In DNA form, the CDR3 reads TGTGCCACCAGTGGCCTGACAGGGTCTGGCTACACCTTC.

V usage is TRBV2 and J usage is TRBJ2-5; 13 bases line up with TRBD2. The CDR3 totals 15 residues. Germline-derived CDR1 and CDR2 are SNHLY and FYNNEI. V trimming: 7 bases; J trimming: 4 bases; junction bases outside the gene matches: 6. This chain's CDR3 is CASKGTSGVGETQYF. In nucleotides, the CDR3 is TGTGCCAGCAAGGGGACTAGCGGGGTTGGAGAGACCCAGTACTTC.

The chain employs TRBV12-3 or TRBV12-4 and TRBJ2-2; 9 nucleotides agree with TRBD2. The CDR3 is 13 residues long. Unmatched junction bases numbered 6, after V lost 5 bases and J lost 11 bases. The CDR3 bases are TGTGCCAGCAGTCCGCGGGGGGGAGGAGAGCTGTTTTTT. This translates into CASSPRGGGELFF.

The CDR3 region is CASTAGYYGYTF. The DNA of the CDR3 is TGTGCCAGCACCGCAGGCTACTATGGCTACACCTTC. This chain uses TRBV6-5 with TRBJ1-2, with D unclear. V shed 7 bases and J shed 3 bases, with 9 bases lying between them. This CDR3 comprises 12 residues. CDR1 and CDR2 from the germline V gene are MNHEY and SVGAGI.

The V and J genes are TRBV10-3 and TRBJ2-5; D perhaps matches TRBD2 (6 bases). CDR1 is ENHRY and CDR2 is SYGVKD in the germline V gene. The CDR3 is 13 residues long. Trimming took off 6 bases at V and 2 bases at J, with 10 bases between the two ends. DNA for the CDR3: TGTGCCATCAGGCGGGGCCTTCAAGAGACCCAGTACTTC. Encoded protein: CAIRRGLQETQYF.

This chain connects TRBV28 to TRBJ1-1, with D possibly being TRBD1 (5 bases). Looked up from germline, CDR1 is MDHEN and CDR2 is SYDVKM. The CDR3 has 15 amino acids. V lost 8 bases, J lost 0 bases, and 16 bases lay in between. The CDR3 DNA reads TGTGCCAGCCCTGCCTCAGGGACTATGAACACTGAAGCTTTCTTT. It is translated as CASPASGTMNTEAFF. The whole variable domain, remainder taken from reference TRBV28 and TRBJ1-1, is DVKVTQSSRYLVKRTGEKVFLECVQDMDHENMFWYRQDPGLGLRLIYFSYDVKMKEKGDIPEGYSVSREKKERFSLILESASTNQTSMYLCASPASGTMNTEAFFGQGTRLTVV.

The rearrangement links TRBV6-5 to TRBJ1-2; 8 bases agree with TRBD1. CDR3 size: 15 residues. From germline, CDR1 is MNHEY and CDR2 SVGAGI. V was pared by 6 bases and J by 2 bases, with 8 bases of the junction left unmatched. CDR3 sequence: CASRSDRGPNYGYTF. The CDR3 coding sequence is TGTGCCAGCAGGTCAGACAGGGGCCCAAACTATGGCTACACCTTC.

The genes are TRBV18 and TRBJ1-4; TRBD1 aligns across 7 bases. The J segment lost 8 bases and the V segment lost 6 bases, leaving 18 bases of the junction unmatched. CDR1 is KGHSH, CDR2 LQKENI, per germline. The CDR3 has 17 amino acids. CDR3 sequence (DNA): TGTGCCAGCTCGCCCGGGACAGTGGGCGAATTTGACGAAAAACTGTTTTTT. It specifies CASSPGTVGEFDEKLFF.

CDR3 sequence (DNA): TGCGCCAGCAGCCAGGGCCGGGGCAGGGGTAATTCACCCCTCCACTTT. It translates to CASSQGRGRGNSPLHF. V is TRBV4-3 and J is TRBJ1-6; weak D call: TRBD1 (6 bases). V was cut by 3 bases and J by 6 bases, with 15 bases left in between. The CDR3 sequence is 16 residues long. Germline lookup yields CDR1 LGHNA and CDR2 YSLEER.

This chain uses TRBV24-1 with TRBJ1-2; the D is unclear. This CDR3 contains 14 residues. Per germline, CDR1 KGHDR and CDR2 SFDVKD. V lost 0 bases and J lost 3, with 7 bases in between. The CDR3 spells CATSDLWQDYGYTF. CDR3 bases: TGTGCCACCAGTGATTTGTGGCAGGACTATGGCTACACCTTC.

V and J are TRBV5-5 and TRBJ2-4, with D perhaps TRBD1 (6 bases). Germline V lookup: CDR1 SGHKS, CDR2 YYEKEE (reference sequence). The V end was cut by 4 bases, the J end by 9 bases, with 23 bases between. This CDR3 is built from 16 residues. The CDR3 loop is CASSPLGDTRGSIQYF. As DNA, the CDR3 is TGTGCCAGCAGCCCCCTGGGGGACACTCGGGGAAGCATTCAGTACTTC.

This clone showed up just a few times. The genes are TRBV3-1 (or the pseudogene TRBV3-2) and TRBJ1-5, with D possibly being TRBD1 (5 bases). CDR1 and CDR2 (germline): LGHDT, YNNKEL (reference sequence). This CDR3 region has 16 residues. Trimming removed 4 bases at V and 1 base at J, with 14 bases between. The CDR3 region is CASSPFGGDSNQPQHF. The CDR3 region has the DNA TGTGCCAGCAGCCCGTTCGGGGGTGACAGCAATCAGCCCCAGCATTTT.

The chain combines TRBV6-6 with TRBJ1-1; perhaps TRBD1 as D (5 bases). CDR1 and CDR2 from the germline V gene are MNHNY and SVGAGI (reference sequence). V was cut by 5 bases and J by 1 base, with 11 bases left in between. The CDR3 has 14 amino acids. This CDR3 reads CASSLTDRNTEAFF. The CDR3 bases are TGTGCCAGCAGTCTAACTGACAGGAACACTGAAGCTTTCTTT.

This chain links TRBV24-1 with TRBJ1-1, with D possibly TRBD1 on 5 matching bases. V was pared by 4 bases and J by 5 bases, with 10 bases between. CDR1 is KGHDR and CDR2 is SFDVKD in the germline V gene. The CDR3 has 13 residues. The CDR3 protein is CATSEGAGTEAFF. The CDR3 nucleotides are TGTGCCACCAGTGAAGGGGCAGGTACTGAAGCTTTCTTT.

V and J are TRBV19 and TRBJ2-1, with TRBD2 matching 11 bases. V lost 3 bases, J lost 4 bases, and 5 bases stayed unmatched. The CDR3 contains 16 residues. Germline CDR1 LNHDA, CDR2 SQIVND (reference sequence). The CDR3 nucleotides read TGTGCCAGTAGTATCAGGAGACTAGCGGGGTACAATGAGCAGTTCTTC. Encoded protein: CASSIRRLAGYNEQFF.

The rearrangement uses TRBV30 and TRBJ2-7, with 7 bases fitting TRBD1. This CDR3 comprises 14 residues. Unmatched junction bases numbered 8, after V lost 3 bases and J lost 3 bases. The germline V gene has CDR1 GTSNPN and CDR2 SVGIG (reference sequence). CDR3 amino acids: CAWRGRNRGYEQYF. For the CDR3, the DNA is TGTGCCTGGAGGGGAAGGAACAGGGGCTACGAGCAGTACTTC.

The chain carries TRBV24-1 and TRBJ2-5; 15 nucleotides line up with TRBD2. Germline CDR1 KGHDR, CDR2 SFDVKD. V was clipped by 5 bases and J by 4 bases; unmatched bases: 4. The CDR3 has 16 amino acids. The CDR3 DNA reads TGTGCCACCAGTGGGACTAGCGGGGGGGCCTTAGAGACCCAGTACTTC. As protein: CATSGTSGGALETQYF.

The chain has TRBV19 and TRBJ1-5; a weak D match, TRBD1 (5 bases). The V gene lost 1 base and the J gene lost 4 bases, with 11 bases spanning the gap. Germline V gene lookup returns CDR1 LNHDA and CDR2 SQIVND (reference sequence). The CDR3 is made up of 15 amino acids. The CDR3 protein is CASSIVGRDNQPQHF. CDR3 nucleotides: TGTGCCAGTAGTATAGTGGGCAGGGATAATCAGCCCCAGCATTTT.

The V gene is TRBV6-2 or TRBV6-3, the J gene TRBJ2-7; D remains unclear. This CDR3 contains 14 residues. V lost 0 bases to trimming and J lost 3 bases, with 9 bases between them. Per the germline V gene, CDR1 is MNHEY and CDR2 is SVGEGT. The CDR3 reads CASSYSETNYEQYF. The CDR3 region has the DNA TGTGCCAGCAGTTACTCGGAGACGAACTACGAGCAGTACTTC.

J is TRBJ2-3 and V is TRBV7-2, with TRBD2 as a possible D gene (5 bases). The CDR3 runs 15 residues. V gave up 5 bases and J gave up 2 bases, with 14 bases separating them. Germline-derived CDR1 and CDR2 are SGHTA and FQGNSA. The CDR3 protein is CASSLRDIFTDTQYF. CDR3 nucleotides: TGTGCCAGCAGCCTCCGGGATATCTTCACAGATACGCAGTATTTT.

The genes are TRBV2 and TRBJ2-3; the match to TRBD2 covers 11 bases. Looked up from germline, CDR1 is SNHLY and CDR2 is FYNNEI. The CDR3 is 15 residues long. Trimming removed 6 bases from V and 9 bases from J; junction bases left unmatched: 11. The DNA for the CDR3 is TGTGCCAGCAGAGCTAGCGGGGGGCCCCGGGAAACGCAGTATTTT. Translating gives CASRASGGPRETQYF. The complete variable domain, with remaining parts taken from reference TRBV2 and TRBJ2-3, reads EPEVTQTPSHQVTQMGQEVILRCVPISNHLYFYWYRQILGQKVEFLVSFYNNEISEKSEIFDDQFSVERPDGSNFTLKIRSTKLEDSAMYFCASRASGGPRETQYFGPGTRLTVL.

The rearrangement links TRBV27 to TRBJ2-4, with D possibly being TRBD2 (6 bases). With 4 bases removed from V and 3 bases from J, the gap between germline ends came to 13 bases. The CDR3 length is 15 residues. The germline CDR1 and CDR2 sequences are MNHEY and SMNVEV (reference sequence). CDR3 protein: CASSSPGVDKNIQYF. The CDR3 coding sequence is TGTGCCAGCAGTTCGCCGGGGGTAGACAAAAACATTCAGTACTTC.

The rearrangement joins TRBV4-2 to TRBJ2-7, with TRBD2 matching 10 bases. V was pared by 1 base and J by 0 bases, with 6 bases of the junction left unmatched. Germline V gives CDR1 LGHNA, CDR2 YNFKEQ. The CDR3 has 17 residues. CDR3 nucleotides: TGTGCCAGCAGCCAAGGGCTCAGCGGGGGGGCCTCCTACGAGCAGTACTTC. Translated, it gives CASSQGLSGGASYEQYF.

The chain is built from TRBV5-8 and TRBJ1-2; 9 bases agree with TRBD1. V was pared by 0 bases and J by 2 bases, with 5 bases of the junction left unmatched. This CDR3 is built from 16 residues. CDR1 and CDR2 from the germline V gene are SGHTS and YDEGEE. CDR3 amino acids: CASSLDRGHWNYGYTF. The CDR3 coding sequence is TGTGCCAGCAGCTTGGACAGGGGGCACTGGAACTATGGCTACACCTTC.

The rearrangement joins TRBV10-3 to TRBJ2-1; 7 nucleotides align to TRBD2. J lost 7 bases, V lost 7 bases, and 13 bases had no gene match. CDR3 size: 15 residues. Per the germline V gene, CDR1 is ENHRY and CDR2 is SYGVKD. The CDR3 protein is CAITSRGDYGNEQFF. CDR3 DNA sequence: TGTGCCATCACATCCCGGGGGGATTATGGTAATGAGCAGTTCTTC.

The chain combines TRBV4-1 with TRBJ2-1, with D uncertain. The CDR3 totals 17 residues. V was cut by 1 base and J by 6 bases, with 19 bases left in between. Germline lookup yields CDR1 MGHRA and CDR2 YSYEKL. CDR3 region: CASSQVKTGSRGNEQFF. The CDR3 DNA reads TGCGCCAGCAGCCAAGTGAAAACCGGGTCAAGAGGCAATGAGCAGTTCTTC.

The chain is built from TRBV5-4 and TRBJ2-5; D possibly corresponds to TRBD2 (5 bases). The germline V gene encodes CDR1 SGHNT and CDR2 YYREEE (reference sequence). V lost 4 bases and J lost 2, with 9 bases in between. The CDR3 has 13 amino acids. The CDR3 here is CASSRESQETQYF. The CDR3, as DNA: TGTGCCAGCAGCAGGGAGTCGCAAGAGACCCAGTACTTC. Based on the CDR3 plus reference TRBV5-4 and TRBJ2-5, the full variable domain is ETGVTQSPTHLIKTRGQQVTLRCSSQSGHNTVSWYQQALGQGPQFIFQYYREEENGRGNFPPRFSGLQFPNYSSELNVNALELDDSALYLCASSRESQETQYFGPGTRLLVL.

This clone was found once. This rearrangement joins TRBV5-1 to TRBJ1-1; maybe TRBD1 (6 bases). CDR1 is SGHRS and CDR2 is YFSETQ in the germline V gene. The ends were cut back, 5 bases at V and 4 bases at J, with 12 bases in the middle. This CDR3 contains 13 residues. For the CDR3, the DNA is TGCGCCAGCAGAAAGACAGGTAGCACTGAAGCTTTCTTT. It codes for CASRKTGSTEAFF.

The V gene is TRBV28, the J gene TRBJ2-4, with D perhaps TRBD2 (7 bases). The length of the CDR3 is 13 residues. Germline lookup yields CDR1 MDHEN and CDR2 SYDVKM. Trimming stripped 8 bases from V and 5 bases from J, with 13 bases between. CDR3 amino acids: CASWGGAENIQYF. In DNA form, the CDR3 reads TGTGCCAGCTGGGGGGGGGCTGAAAACATTCAGTACTTC.

The chain carries TRBV18 and TRBJ1-4, with a tentative D call TRBD1 (6 bases). The CDR3 spans 15 residues. V was trimmed by 3 bases and J by 4 bases, leaving 12 bases between them. CDR1 and CDR2 (germline): KGHSH, LQKENI. CDR3 loop: CASSPLQGINEKLFF. CDR3 coding DNA: TGTGCCAGCTCACCGCTCCAGGGGATTAATGAAAAACTGTTTTTT.

V and J are TRBV2 and TRBJ2-3; 11 nucleotides match TRBD2. This CDR3 has 14 residues. The V gene's germline CDR1 is SNHLY and CDR2 FYNNEI. V gave up 8 bases and J gave up 9 bases; unmatched junction bases: 10. The CDR3 here is CASLTSGGFKTQYF. The CDR3, as DNA: TGTGCCAGCCTAACTAGCGGGGGCTTTAAGACGCAGTATTTT.

J is TRBJ2-3 and V is TRBV4-1, with a possible D match to TRBD1 (5 bases). The CDR3 sequence is 15 residues long. Trimming removed 4 bases from V and 0 bases from J, with 11 bases in between. Germline assignment: CDR1 MGHRA and CDR2 YSYEKL. DNA for the CDR3: TGCGCCAGCAGCCGCATGGGGCTTAGCACAGATACGCAGTATTTT. It codes for CASSRMGLSTDTQYF.